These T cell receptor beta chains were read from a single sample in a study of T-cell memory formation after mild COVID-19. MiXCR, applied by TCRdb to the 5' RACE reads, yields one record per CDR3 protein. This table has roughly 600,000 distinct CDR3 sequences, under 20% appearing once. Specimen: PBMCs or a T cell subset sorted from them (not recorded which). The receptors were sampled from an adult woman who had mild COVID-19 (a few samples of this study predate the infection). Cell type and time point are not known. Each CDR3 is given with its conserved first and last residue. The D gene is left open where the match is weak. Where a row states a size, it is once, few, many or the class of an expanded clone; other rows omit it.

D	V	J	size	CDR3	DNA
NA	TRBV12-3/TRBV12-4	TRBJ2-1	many	CASRKIGEQFF	TGTGCCAGCAGGAAGATAGGTGAGCAGTTCTTC
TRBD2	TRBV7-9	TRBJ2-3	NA	CASSWGLAGNTDTQYF	TGTGCCAGCAGCTGGGGACTAGCGGGAAACACAGATACGCAGTATTTT
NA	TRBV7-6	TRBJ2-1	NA	CASSGLEGVRNEQFF	TGTGCCAGCAGCGGTCTGGAGGGAGTAAGGAATGAGCAGTTCTTC
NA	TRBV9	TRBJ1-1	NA	CASSVQVEAFF	TGTGCCAGCAGCGTGCAAGTTGAAGCTTTCTTT
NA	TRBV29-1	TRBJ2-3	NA	CSVPKVVGSSTDTQYF	TGCAGCGTGCCCAAGGTTGTAGGTTCTAGCACAGATACGCAGTATTTT
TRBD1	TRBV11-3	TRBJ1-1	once	CASSSYGQGITEAFF	TGTGCCAGCAGCTCCTACGGACAGGGAATCACTGAAGCTTTCTTT
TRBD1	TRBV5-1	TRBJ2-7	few	CASSSDRDPYEQYF	TGCGCCAGCAGCTCCGACAGGGACCCCTACGAGCAGTACTTC
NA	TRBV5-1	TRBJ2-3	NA	CASSSGPTDTQYF	TGCGCCAGCAGCTCAGGACCCACAGATACGCAGTATTTT
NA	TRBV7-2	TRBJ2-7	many	CASSLGGWYEQYF	TGTGCCAGCAGTTTAGGGGGGTGGTACGAGCAGTACTTC
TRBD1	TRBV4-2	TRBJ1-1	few	CASSLEPTGVDTEAFF	TGTGCCAGCAGCCTCGAGCCGACAGGGGTCGACACTGAAGCTTTCTTT
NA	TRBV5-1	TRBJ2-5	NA	CASSLAKAGLLLGETQYF	TGCGCCAGCAGCTTGGCGAAGGCAGGGCTTTTGCTGGGGGAGACCCAGTACTTC